These 27 T cell receptor beta chains came from one sample sequenced in a study of OX40 agonist ivuxolimab in advanced cancers. Libraries were prepared through the immunoSEQ multiplex PCR assay. TCRdb re-hosts the immuneACCESS table, in-frame sequences only. Its copies lack some clones; in the studies checked, an unresolved V gene accounts for under half of them, and the cause for the rest is not known. Across this sample there are some 37,000 clones, with more than 75% seen only once. The ten largest clones capture about 13% of the sample. The starting material was CD4+ or CD8+ T cells sorted from blood, obtained in a trial of the OX40 agonist ivuxolimab. These receptors originate from an adult with an advanced solid tumor such as melanoma, head and neck, liver or kidney cancer.

The genes are TRBV7-3 and TRBJ2-1, with 8 bases aligning to TRBD1. The CDR3 sequence is 13 residues long. Germline-derived CDR1 and CDR2 are SGHTA and FQGTGA. V dropped 4 bases and J dropped 8; count of bases not matched to a gene: 4. CDR3 residues: CASSSTGDDEQFF. The CDR3 DNA reads TGTGCCAGCAGCTCGACAGGGGACGATGAGCAGTTCTTC.

The chain uses TRBV4-1 and TRBJ1-6; D is possibly TRBD1 (6 bases). The CDR3 is made up of 14 amino acids. The germline V and J ends were trimmed by 1 base and 18 bases, with 19 bases remaining between them. CDR1 and CDR2 (germline): MGHRA, YSYEKL. CDR3 sequence (DNA): TGCGCCAGCAGCCAAGTGGGCCAGGGGTTCCTCCCCCACTTT. It is translated as CASSQVGQGFLPHF.

This rearrangement joins TRBV28 to TRBJ2-7, with 7 bases aligning to TRBD1. CDR3 length: 14 amino acids. Germline CDR1 is MDHEN and CDR2 is SYDVKM. The V gene end was trimmed by 3 bases and the J gene end by 2 bases; junction bases not matched to a gene: 4. CDR3 nucleotide sequence: TGTGCCAGCAGTTTCGTGGACAGGACCTACGAGCAGTACTTC. It codes for CASSFVDRTYEQYF.

The chain employs TRBV27 and TRBJ2-3; the D gene is possibly TRBD1 (6 bases). This CDR3 has 18 residues. V was shortened by 2 bases and J by 3 bases, with 21 bases between the two germline ends. In germline, CDR1 is MNHEY, CDR2 SMNVEV (reference sequence). CDR3 in amino acids: CASSLPPSRGMGTDTQYF. The CDR3 nucleotides are TGTGCCAGCAGTTTACCCCCAAGCAGGGGTATGGGAACAGATACGCAGTATTTT.

The chain employs TRBV27 and TRBJ2-7, with D tentatively TRBD2 (5 bases). The CDR3 runs to 15 residues. Germline V lookup: CDR1 MNHEY, CDR2 SMNVEV (reference sequence). V lost 2 bases, J lost 2 bases, and 13 bases lay in between. CDR3 residues: CASSLSPGSAYEQYF. CDR3 sequence (DNA): TGTGCCAGCAGTTTAAGCCCGGGTAGCGCCTACGAGCAGTACTTC.

The V gene is TRBV15, the J gene TRBJ2-7; 10 nucleotides match TRBD2. J lost 0 bases, V lost 5 bases, and 4 bases had no gene match. Germline CDR1 and CDR2: LNHNV and YYDKDF (reference sequence). This CDR3 contains 15 residues. The DNA of the CDR3 is TGTGCCACCAGCTGGGGACTAGCGAGCTCCTACGAGCAGTACTTC. Its protein is CATSWGLASSYEQYF.

This chain links TRBV4-2 with TRBJ2-1; TRBD1 matches 8 bases. This CDR3 has 15 amino acids. The germline CDR1 and CDR2 sequences are LGHNA and YNFKEQ. V lost 1 base and J lost 8; bases outside the gene matches: 7. The CDR3 loop is CASSQVAGGKYEQFF. The CDR3 nucleotides are TGTGCCAGCAGCCAAGTCGCAGGGGGCAAATATGAGCAGTTCTTC.

V and J are TRBV28 and TRBJ2-7; unclear D gene. Germline CDR1 and CDR2: MDHEN and SYDVKM. Trimming stripped 6 bases from V and 0 bases from J, with 12 bases between. The CDR3 extends over 14 amino acids. The CDR3 protein is CASSPNANSYEQYF. The CDR3, as DNA: TGTGCCAGCAGCCCTAACGCCAACTCCTACGAGCAGTACTTC.

This clone has a single count. The chain joins TRBV6-5 to TRBJ2-7; tentatively, D is TRBD1 (5 bases). Germline V gene data show CDR1 as MNHEY and CDR2 as SVGAGI. The CDR3 runs to 12 residues. With 6 bases removed from V and 2 bases from J, the gap between germline ends came to 8 bases. The CDR3 bases are TGTGCCAGCAGCCAGGGAACCTACGAGCAGTACTTC. It translates to CASSQGTYEQYF.

The V and J genes are TRBV19 and TRBJ2-3; 12 bases agree with TRBD2. The germline CDR1 and CDR2 sequences are LNHDA and SQIVND (reference sequence). The J segment lost 4 bases and the V segment lost 1 base, leaving 9 bases of the junction unmatched. This CDR3 is 18 amino acids long. CDR3 bases: TGTGCCAGTAGTATAGTCCAACTAGCGGGAGGATTCGCAGATACGCAGTATTTT. Translating gives CASSIVQLAGGFADTQYF.

The chain uses TRBV4-2 and TRBJ2-2; D call uncertain. Looked up from germline, CDR1 is LGHNA and CDR2 is YNFKEQ. V lost 4 bases and J lost 4, with 10 bases in between. The CDR3 is made up of 14 amino acids. CDR3 loop: CASSLIGSTGELFF. The CDR3 coding sequence is TGTGCCAGCAGCCTCATAGGTTCCACCGGGGAGCTGTTTTTT.

The V and J genes are TRBV19 and TRBJ2-2; D tentatively fits TRBD1 or TRBD2 (5 bases each). V lost 6 bases, J lost 7 bases, and 9 bases lay in between. This CDR3 has 12 residues. CDR1 and CDR2 (germline): LNHDA, SQIVND (reference sequence). CDR3 protein: CASSLGVGELFF. In nucleotides, the CDR3 is TGTGCCAGTAGCTTGGGGGTCGGGGAGCTGTTTTTT.

V is TRBV19 and J is TRBJ1-4; 8 nucleotides match TRBD1. Germline V gene data show CDR1 as LNHDA and CDR2 as SQIVND (reference sequence). The CDR3 runs 14 residues. J was trimmed by 7 bases and V by 6 bases; bases with no gene match: 7. The chain's CDR3 is CASSGQGVIEKLFF. In nucleotides, the CDR3 is TGTGCCAGTAGCGGACAGGGTGTGATTGAAAAACTGTTTTTT.

The chain recombines TRBV7-2 with TRBJ2-7; D is undetermined. Germline V gene sequence: CDR1 SGHTA, CDR2 FQGNSA. The CDR3 loop spans 14 amino acids. Trimming took 1 base from V and 3 from J, leaving 10 bases between them. The CDR3 protein is CASSLEVGSYEQYF. The CDR3 nucleotides are TGTGCCAGCAGCTTAGAGGTTGGCAGCTACGAGCAGTACTTC.

J is TRBJ1-1 and V is TRBV7-8; D is uncertain. The CDR3 is made up of 13 amino acids. Germline V gives CDR1 SGHVS, CDR2 FQNEAQ. V was shortened by 4 bases and J by 0 bases, with 6 bases between the two germline ends. CDR3 protein: CASSSSMNTEAFF. DNA for the CDR3: TGTGCCAGCAGCTCCTCGATGAACACTGAAGCTTTCTTT.

V is TRBV11-2 and J is TRBJ2-7, with D unresolved. CDR3 size: 15 residues. V shed 1 base and J shed 0 bases, with 10 bases lying between them. In germline, CDR1 is SGHAT, CDR2 FQNNGV. The CDR3, as DNA: TGTGCCAGCAGCTTAGTTGTGGGGATCTCCTACGAGCAGTACTTC. Protein sequence: CASSLVVGISYEQYF. Combining the CDR3 with reference TRBV11-2 and TRBJ2-7 gives the whole variable domain EAGVAQSPRYKIIEKRQSVAFWCNPISGHATLYWYQQILGQGPKLLIQFQNNGVVDDSQLPKDRFSAERLKGVDSTLKIQPAKLEDSAVYLCASSLVVGISYEQYFGPGTRLTVT.

The V gene is TRBV4-2, the J gene TRBJ2-7, with 8 positions matching TRBD1. CDR1 is LGHNA, CDR2 YNFKEQ, per germline. The junction had 10 bases not matched to a gene; V was cut back by 5 bases and J by 7 bases. The CDR3 is 14 residues long. The CDR3: CASSSGTGNDEQYF. In DNA, the CDR3 is TGTGCCAGCAGCTCCGGGACAGGTAATGATGAGCAGTACTTC.

This CDR3 is CASSAGTGYEQYF. DNA for the CDR3: TGTGCCAGCAGCGCCGGGACAGGGTACGAGCAGTACTTC. The chain joins TRBV9 to TRBJ2-7, with 9 bases identical to TRBD1. With 3 bases clipped from V and 4 bases from J, the junction kept 2 bases outside the gene matches. The length of the CDR3 is 13 residues. In germline, CDR1 is SGDLS, CDR2 YYNGEE.

Details on this clone: The junction does not match germline at one end; this may be a read error. This chain uses TRBV5-1 with TRBJ2-7; 7 nucleotides match TRBD1. Germline CDR1 and CDR2: SGHRS and YFSETQ. The CDR3 has 14 amino acids. Here the CDR3 reads CASSYTGVGYEQCF. In DNA, the CDR3 is TGCGCCAGCAGCTACACAGGGGTGGGCTACGAGCAGTGCTTC. Together with reference TRBV5-1 and TRBJ2-7, the CDR3 gives the full variable domain: KAGVTQTPRYLIKTRGQQVTLSCSPISGHRSVSWYQQTPGQGLQFLFEYFSETQRNKGNFPGRFSGRQFSNSRSEMNVSTLELGDSALYLCASSYTGVGYEQCFGPGTRLTVT.

The V gene is TRBV4-1, the J gene TRBJ2-7; D perhaps matches TRBD2 (6 bases). Trimming removed 4 bases from V and 3 bases from J, with 16 bases in between. This CDR3 region has 15 residues. Per germline, CDR1 MGHRA and CDR2 YSYEKL. The CDR3 sequence is CASSPRLDANYEQYF. In DNA form, the CDR3 reads TGCGCCAGCAGCCCTCGACTAGATGCGAACTACGAGCAGTACTTC.

The CDR3 sequence: CASSPHRRASGRALHTDTQYF. CDR3 coding DNA: TGTGCCAGTAGTCCCCACCGTCGGGCTAGCGGGAGGGCCCTTCACACAGATACGCAGTATTTT. The chain joins TRBV19 to TRBJ2-3, with 12 bases matching TRBD2. Germline V gives CDR1 LNHDA, CDR2 SQIVND (reference sequence). With 5 bases clipped from V and 2 bases from J, the junction kept 20 bases outside the gene matches. This CDR3 has 21 amino acids.

This clone was counted once. The genes are TRBV19 and TRBJ2-1, with TRBD2 matching over 14 bases. With 7 bases clipped from V and 7 bases from J, the junction kept 6 bases outside the gene matches. Germline V gene sequence: CDR1 LNHDA, CDR2 SQIVND (reference sequence). This CDR3 has 15 amino acids. CDR3 sequence: CASKTGTSGSNEQFF. CDR3 nucleotides: TGTGCCAGTAAAACCGGGACTAGCGGGAGTAATGAGCAGTTCTTC.

V usage is TRBV9 and J usage is TRBJ2-5; tentatively, D is TRBD2 (5 bases). Trimming shortened V by 0 bases and J by 6 bases, and 18 bases separated the two germline ends. Germline V lookup: CDR1 SGDLS, CDR2 YYNGEE. CDR3 size: 16 residues. CDR3 coding DNA: TGTGCCAGCAGCGTAGCCCCCAGTGAGAGGGAGAAGACCCAGTACTTC. As protein: CASSVAPSEREKTQYF. The complete variable domain, with remaining parts taken from reference TRBV9 and TRBJ2-5, reads DSGVTQTPKHLITATGQRVTLRCSPRSGDLSVYWYQQSLDQGLQFLIQYYNGEERAKGNILERFSAQQFPDLHSELNLSSLELGDSALYFCASSVAPSEREKTQYFGPGTRLLVL.

The chain combines TRBV19 with TRBJ2-1, with 7 bases lining up with TRBD1. The CDR3 spans 18 residues. The germline CDR1 and CDR2 sequences are LNHDA and SQIVND (reference sequence). V lost 4 bases and J lost 0; bases outside the gene matches: 12. CDR3 sequence reads: CASSTAGGSSHSYNEQFF. The CDR3 nucleotides read TGTGCCAGTAGTACAGCAGGGGGTAGCAGCCACTCCTACAATGAGCAGTTCTTC.

The V gene is TRBV11-2, the J gene TRBJ2-7, with 9 bases that match TRBD1. This CDR3 is 14 amino acids long. Germline loops: CDR1 SGHAT, CDR2 FQNNGV. The V gene end was trimmed by 3 bases and the J gene end by 10 bases; junction bases not matched to a gene: 10. Here the CDR3 DNA reads TGTGCCAGCAGCTTCCTGGACAGGGGCCTATCTCAGTACTTC. It codes for CASSFLDRGLSQYF.

The chain carries TRBV7-9 and TRBJ1-2; 9 nucleotides match TRBD1. Germline CDR1 SEHNR, CDR2 FQNEAQ (reference sequence). The CDR3 loop spans 15 amino acids. J gave up 2 bases and V 1 base, and 2 bases lay outside the gene matches. CDR3 residues: CASSLETGGNYGYTF. The CDR3 coding sequence is TGTGCCAGCAGCTTAGAGACAGGGGGAAACTATGGCTACACCTTC. The whole variable domain, remainder taken from reference TRBV7-9 and TRBJ1-2, is DTGVSQNPRHKITKRGQNVTFRCDPISEHNRLYWYRQTLGQGPEFLTYFQNEAQLEKSRLLSDRFSAERPKGSFSTLEIQRTEQGDSAMYLCASSLETGGNYGYTFGSGTRLTVV.

The genes are TRBV4-1 and TRBJ2-1, with D tentatively TRBD2 (5 bases). CDR3 length: 14 amino acids. Between the trimmed V and J ends, which lost 1 base and 10 bases, there was a span of 14 bases. Looked up from germline, CDR1 is MGHRA and CDR2 is YSYEKL. The CDR3 spells CASSQGRWEWEQFF. DNA for the CDR3: TGCGCCAGCAGCCAAGGGAGGTGGGAGTGGGAGCAGTTCTTC.